Sequencing of this T cell receptor (beta chain) was carried out in a study of T cell responses to AZD1222 COVID-19 vaccine. Generated by immunoSEQ multiplex PCR, the TCRdb table keeps only in-frame clones and is missing some. The top ten clones hold about 19% of a sample with about 150,000 clones, about 92% of them seen once. The ends were cut back, 4 bases at V and 6 bases at J, with 9 bases in the middle. Per the germline V gene, CDR1 is PRHDT and CDR2 is FYEKMQ (reference sequence). The CDR3 length is 12 residues. The rearrangement uses TRBV13 and TRBJ1-2; a possible D gene is TRBD1 (6 bases). This TCR came from an adult in good health. Source: peripheral blood, taken on day 0 of AZD1222 vaccination. CDR3: CASSYRVHGYTF. For the CDR3, the DNA is TGTGCCAGCAGCTACAGGGTCCATGGCTACACCTTC.